The entry below gives a single T cell receptor beta chain sequence along with its context. The data derive from a study of blood T cell repertoires in COVID-19. Study information: The origin of the acute and convalescent COVID-19 samples was the United States, Italy and Spain. Nucleic acid was either cDNA or gDNA, and it came from T cells, B-cell-depleted T cells, or PBMCs.

The V segment lost 5 bases and the J segment 11 bases; nucleotides outside the gene matches: 11. The CDR3 contains 14 residues. Germline V gene sequence: CDR1 KGHSH, CDR2 LQKENI. Original handling: Estimated nucleated cell counts came from reference gene primer amplification. TCRdb's table, derived via immunoSEQ multiplex PCR, lists solely in-frame clones and lacks some. V and J calls plus clone size are reproduced from that table; the DNA served to infer D and trimming. Here the sample spans approximately 150,000 clones, 86% being singletons. Sequencing was carried out using peripheral blood. This TCR derives from a man in his sixties or seventies with acute or convalescent COVID-19. The rearrangement links TRBV18 to TRBJ1-1; TRBD1 matches 10 bases. Here the CDR3 DNA reads TGTGCCAGCTCAGAGGACCGGGACAGGGGTTTCGCTTTCTTT. Translation gives CASSEDRDRGFAFF.